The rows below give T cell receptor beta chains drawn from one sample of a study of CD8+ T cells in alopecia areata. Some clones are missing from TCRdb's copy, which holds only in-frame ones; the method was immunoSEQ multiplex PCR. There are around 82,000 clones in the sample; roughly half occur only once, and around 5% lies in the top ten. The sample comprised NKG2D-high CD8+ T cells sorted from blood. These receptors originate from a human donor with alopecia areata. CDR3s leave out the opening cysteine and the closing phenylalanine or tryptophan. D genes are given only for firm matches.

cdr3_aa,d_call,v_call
SVDQGQGSYEQY,.,TRBV29-1
SGMGRVNTEAF,.,TRBV29-1
ASTSGLEQY,.,TRBV5-4
ASREQGPYEQY,.,TRBV28
ASSRDYYEQY,TRBD2,TRBV28
ASSQGISQGEQY,.,TRBV28
ASSLLGTYYGYT,.,TRBV11-2
ASSSNLGYEQY,.,TRBV28
SVGLDSYGYT,.,TRBV29-1
ASTLGTGNGYT,TRBD1,TRBV5-6
SVEDRGYEQY,TRBD1,TRBV29-1
ASSLEKFSGSPDTQY,TRBD2,TRBV7-9
SVTVEGGYTEAF,.,TRBV29-1
SVRPSPTPETGLTEAF,.,TRBV29-1
ASSDRAFPNQPQH,.,TRBV2
ASSSPGEEQY,.,TRBV5-6
ASSQVNSKNIQY,.,TRBV4-1
ASSSGTGASPLH,TRBD1,TRBV5-6
ASRHYNNEQF,.,TRBV11-2
ASSLEDTQY,.,TRBV5-1
ASSNGIDDLRTDTQY,.,TRBV21-1
ASRRTGDRAF,TRBD1,TRBV11-2
ASSLFASNEQY,.,TRBV27
ASSLVAGGPDTQY,TRBD2,TRBV4-1
ASRVLAEIAKNIQY,TRBD2,TRBV6-6
ASSSGVEAF,.,TRBV5-6
ASRWGNTEAF,.,TRBV28
SVESGVNTEAF,.,TRBV29-1
ASSWTDATNEKLF,.,TRBV7-8
ASSRDDYEQY,.,TRBV5-1
ASSYSWGQGAHEQY,TRBD1,TRBV6-6
SVEAESGDNGSYEQY,TRBD2,TRBV29-1
ASSSRSDTQY,.,TRBV7-9
ASSLRPWSYEQY,.,TRBV7-9
ASSSPAASGIDTGELF,TRBD2,TRBV5-1
ASSQMAQETQY,.,TRBV23-1
ASSLGMQGEAF,.,TRBV7-9
ASSWGDRGNEQF,TRBD1,TRBV13
ASSPAETGYEQY,.,TRBV4-3
AWSGLGGGQPQH,.,TRBV30
SVEDQNGRDADTQY,TRBD2,TRBV29-1
SVMEGFIYEQY,.,TRBV29-1
AWSVMDHSTDTQY,.,TRBV30
TSSRPESGATPYNEQF,.,TRBV1
ATLSPGLAETQY,TRBD2,TRBV5-4
ASSTGSRSYEQY,.,TRBV2
ASSFAPLDEKLF,.,TRBV5-4
ASSLPGEAEQY,.,TRBV7-9
ASSQDPRGETQY,.,TRBV4-1
AWSGQVSGANVLT,.,TRBV30
ASSSPRSGELF,.,TRBV27
SGSTGQEAF,.,TRBV29-1
ASSEDRRQETQY,TRBD1,TRBV2
ASSPNSYEQY,.,TRBV11-2